The T cell receptor beta chain under discussion was sequenced for a study of control samples from healthy donors and cancer patients. Measured with immunoSEQ multiplex PCR; TCRdb has only the in-frame clones, and not every one. Among around 140,000 clones listed, over 85% were seen once. A remark on this clone: The junction does not match germline at one end; this may be a read error.

The CDR3 has 11 residues. Germline V gives CDR1 SGHAT, CDR2 FQNNGV. Sequencing used blood. The V and J genes are TRBV11-2 and TRBJ1-2; tentatively, D is TRBD1 (6 bases). The receptor comes from a man between 18 and 29 years old in good health. Written as DNA, the CDR3 is TGTGCCAGCAGCTTATCCCCGGACAGTAATTTC. Protein: CASSLSPDSNF.